The TCR beta chain described here comes from a study of beta chain features in type 1 diabetes. Study-level results: Significant though moderate, a shortening of TCRB CDR3s appeared in all four CD4+ subsets of Type 1 diabetes patients. Reduced insertions and increased deletions marked VDJ junctions in type 1 diabetes patients. Patients showed naive, central memory and Treg TCRB repertoires that appeared more similar than those of healthy donors. Researchers could not determine here whether HLA type influences TCRB rearrangement.

This clone was seen a few times. Its antigen is unknown. Per the germline V gene, CDR1 is SGDLS and CDR2 is YYNGEE. CDR3 length equals 14 residues. Trimming pared 4 bases from V and 6 bases from J, leaving 16 bases between. The entirety of the isolated RNA underwent reverse transcription, so expressed TCRB transcripts were sequenced. Here immunoSEQ multiplex PCR was the method, and the copy in TCRdb shows in-frame clones only, minus some. This table holds hundreds of thousands of clones, roughly 13% found once. This chain joins TRBV9 and TRBJ1-1; D is perhaps TRBD1 (6 bases). What was sequenced was naive CD4+ T cells from blood. This receptor was identified in a man between 18 and 35 years old with type 1 diabetes. In nucleotides, the CDR3 is TGTGCCAGCAGCTCACGACAGGATAGCCCTGAAGCTTTCTTT. Amino acid sequence: CASSSRQDSPEAFF.